This T cell receptor beta chain originates from a study of blood T cell repertoires in COVID-19. Study as a whole: From the United States, Italy and Spain came samples of acute and convalescent COVID-19. T cells, B-cell-depleted T cells, or PBMCs supplied cDNA or gDNA.

The CDR3 extends over 16 amino acids. Germline lookup yields CDR1 KGHSH and CDR2 LQKENI. Losses at the gene ends were 3 bases for V and 0 bases for J; bases not matched to a gene: 7. Original analysis: Estimation of nucleated cell counts relied on the amplification of reference gene primers. TCRdb's table, derived via immunoSEQ multiplex PCR, lists solely in-frame clones and lacks some. V and J calls and clone size are given by that table; D and trimming were obtained from the DNA. The sample lists 350,000 or so clones, nearly 90% seen once, with around 7% in the top ten. This TCR came from a man between 18 and 35 years old with active or convalescent COVID-19. Sequences were obtained from peripheral blood. This sequence joins TRBV18 and TRBJ2-7; 8 bases agree with TRBD2. This CDR3 is CASSPVGGGSSYEQYF. The CDR3, as DNA: TGTGCCAGCTCACCGGTCGGCGGGGGGAGCTCCTACGAGCAGTACTTC.